Following are 19 T cell receptor beta chains from one sample sequenced in a study of cytomegalovirus exposure and HLA in healthy donors. TCRdb keeps only in-frame clones here, not all; method: immunoSEQ multiplex PCR. This table has approximately 60,000 clones, roughly nine tenths appearing once. The material sequenced was PBMCs. Source of these receptors: a woman aged 18 to 35 in good health and CMV-seronegative.

This clone has a single count. The chain joins TRBV29-1 to TRBJ1-2; 7 bases line up with TRBD1. Losses at the gene ends were 4 bases for V and 6 bases for J; bases not matched to a gene: 5. Germline-derived CDR1 and CDR2 are SQVTM and ANQGSEA. CDR3 length: 12 amino acids. CDR3 nucleotides: TGCAGCGTTGGAGGGACAGCTGATGGCTACACCTTC. This codes for CSVGGTADGYTF.

This clone showed up just once. The V gene is TRBV7-9, the J gene TRBJ2-1; tentatively, D is TRBD1 (5 bases). Germline V CDR1 and CDR2: SEHNR, FQNEAQ (reference sequence). This CDR3 comprises 15 residues. Between the trimmed V and J ends, which lost 0 bases and 12 bases, there was a span of 18 bases. CDR3 loop: CASSLAPTVGRGQFF. CDR3 coding DNA: TGTGCCAGCAGCTTAGCGCCAACGGTAGGAAGGGGGCAGTTCTTC.

The V and J genes are TRBV28 and TRBJ1-6; 9 nucleotides match TRBD1. V shed 6 bases and J 7 bases; nucleotides not matched to a gene: 7. The CDR3 is 15 amino acids. The V gene's germline CDR1 is MDHEN and CDR2 SYDVKM. The CDR3: CASSRSTGGNSPLHF. The CDR3 bases are TGTGCCAGCAGCCGCTCAACAGGGGGCAATTCACCCCTCCACTTT.

This clone was counted between two and nine times. The rearrangement joins TRBV7-9 to TRBJ1-2; the D gene is possibly TRBD1 (6 bases). Germline loops: CDR1 SEHNR, CDR2 FQNEAQ (reference sequence). Trimming removed 1 base from V and 6 bases from J, with 18 bases in between. CDR3 size: 16 residues. CDR3 sequence: CASSLGTAGFQDGYTF. Written as DNA, the CDR3 is TGTGCCAGCAGCTTAGGGACAGCGGGGTTCCAGGATGGCTACACCTTC.

The chain links TRBV2 to TRBJ1-5, with 7 bases aligning to TRBD1. Germline loops: CDR1 SNHLY, CDR2 FYNNEI. The CDR3 spans 15 residues. V dropped 8 bases and J dropped 3; count of bases not matched to a gene: 10. CDR3 nucleotide sequence: TGTGCCAGCGCCCCCGGAGACAGGGACAATCAGCCCCAGCATTTT. Protein sequence: CASAPGDRDNQPQHF. The whole variable domain, filled in from reference TRBV2 and TRBJ1-5, reads EPEVTQTPSHQVTQMGQEVILRCVPISNHLYFYWYRQILGQKVEFLVSFYNNEISEKSEIFDDQFSVERPDGSNFTLKIRSTKLEDSAMYFCASAPGDRDNQPQHFGDGTRLSIL.

The chain combines TRBV5-1 with TRBJ1-1, with no clear D. The CDR3 totals 16 residues. V shed 2 bases and J shed 0 bases, with 14 bases lying between them. Per germline, CDR1 SGHRS and CDR2 YFSETQ. CDR3 protein: CASSLTLQPMNTEAFF. The CDR3 nucleotides are TGCGCCAGCAGCTTAACGTTACAGCCAATGAACACTGAAGCTTTCTTT. Looking up the rest from reference TRBV5-1 and TRBJ1-1 gives the full variable domain: KAGVTQTPRYLIKTRGQQVTLSCSPISGHRSVSWYQQTPGQGLQFLFEYFSETQRNKGNFPGRFSGRQFSNSRSEMNVSTLELGDSALYLCASSLTLQPMNTEAFFGQGTRLTVV.

V and J are TRBV11-3 and TRBJ1-1; the D is unclear. The CDR3 length is 14 residues. Germline values: CDR1 SGHNT, CDR2 YENEEA. The V end lost 1 base, the J end lost 1 base, and 7 bases lay between the germline ends. CDR3 coding DNA: TGTGCCAGCAGCTTAGGGCCAGGGAACACTGAAGCTTTCTTT. Protein product: CASSLGPGNTEAFF.

The chain carries TRBV29-1 and TRBJ2-1; D is perhaps TRBD2 (6 bases). The CDR3 consists of 16 residues. Trimming shortened V by 1 base and J by 0 bases, and 13 bases separated the two germline ends. Germline V gene sequence: CDR1 SQVTM, CDR2 ANQGSEA. The CDR3: CSVEVPRGSSYNEQFF. Written as DNA, the CDR3 is TGCAGCGTTGAAGTCCCGCGGGGAAGCTCCTACAATGAGCAGTTCTTC.

The V call is TRBV11-2, the J call TRBJ2-7, with D uncertain. The V gene lost 4 bases and the J gene lost 6 bases, with 22 bases spanning the gap. CDR1 SGHAT and CDR2 FQNNGV come from the germline V gene. The CDR3 is made up of 16 amino acids. The CDR3 bases are TGTGCCAGCAGCTCCACCCCAGGTGGTTCCTCTGGCGAGCAGTACTTC. Encoded protein: CASSSTPGGSSGEQYF.

Points on this clone: Germline and junction disagree at one end, which may indicate a read error. The gene calls are TRBV4-2 and TRBJ2-1, with TRBD2 matching 7 bases. Germline V CDR1 and CDR2: LGHNA, YNFKEQ. This CDR3 is built from 12 residues. CDR3 DNA sequence: TGTGCTAGCAGCCAAAATGGGAGGGCACGGTTCTTC. Translating gives CASSQNGRARFF.

The chain recombines TRBV6-1 with TRBJ1-2, with TRBD1 as a possible D gene (6 bases). CDR1 and CDR2 from the germline V gene are MNHNS and SASEGT. V lost 8 bases to trimming and J lost 2 bases, with 15 bases between them. CDR3 size: 14 residues. CDR3 region: CASRNPRGNYGYTF. The CDR3 nucleotides are TGTGCCAGCCGAAATCCGAGGGGGAACTATGGCTACACCTTC.

V usage is TRBV2 and J usage is TRBJ1-1; possible D gene TRBD1, 6 bases. The germline CDR1 and CDR2 sequences are SNHLY and FYNNEI. Trimming cost V 4 bases and J 5 bases, with 17 bases left between them. There are 15 residues in the CDR3. The CDR3: CASSAMQGRGTEAFF. CDR3 DNA: TGTGCCAGCAGTGCAATGCAGGGGAGGGGGACTGAAGCTTTCTTT.

The count of this clone is one. This chain joins TRBV7-3 and TRBJ1-1; D is unclear. With 1 base removed from V and 1 base from J, the gap between germline ends came to 10 bases. CDR3 length: 15 residues. Looked up from germline, CDR1 is SGHTA and CDR2 is FQGTGA. CDR3 DNA sequence: TGTGCCAGCAGCTTAAAAGGTACAGCGAACACTGAAGCTTTCTTT. It yields the protein CASSLKGTANTEAFF.

The chain's CDR3 is CSAWDLGEQYF. The DNA for the CDR3 is TGCAGTGCCTGGGACTTGGGGGAGCAGTACTTC. The chain links TRBV20-1 to TRBJ2-7; weak D call: TRBD2 (6 bases). The CDR3 has 11 amino acids. CDR1 DFQATT and CDR2 SNEGSKA come from the germline V gene (reference sequence). V was pared by 6 bases and J by 7 bases, with 13 bases between.

The V and J genes are TRBV6-6 and TRBJ2-5; D uncertain. Germline V gives CDR1 MNHNY, CDR2 SVGAGI (reference sequence). V was trimmed by 6 bases and J by 5 bases, leaving 10 bases between them. The CDR3 has 12 amino acids. The CDR3 DNA sequence: TGTGCCAGCAGGAAAACCGGGGAGACCCAGTACTTC. Its translation is CASRKTGETQYF.

This clone was recorded only once. The gene calls are TRBV4-1 and TRBJ1-5; a weak D match, TRBD1 (6 bases). The CDR3 extends over 17 amino acids. Germline CDR1 reads MGHRA; CDR2 reads YSYEKL. Trimming took off 4 bases at V and 2 bases at J, with 18 bases between the two ends. Here the CDR3 reads CASSRDKAGVGNQPQHF. The DNA for the CDR3 is TGCGCCAGCAGCCGCGATAAGGCAGGGGTGGGCAATCAGCCCCAGCATTTT.

This rearrangement joins TRBV12-1 to TRBJ1-4; no check of the table's D call, TRBD1, against the DNA was made. TRBV12-1 is noted as a pseudogene. The CDR3 spans 15 residues. The CDR3 sequence: CASSPGQPTNEKLFF. DNA of the CDR3: TGTGCCAGCAGCCCCGGACAGCCAACTAATGAAAAACTGTTTTTT.

V usage is TRBV14 and J usage is TRBJ2-2; 10 bases are shared with TRBD2. Trimming cost V 0 bases and J 6 bases; bases outside gene matches: 16. The V gene's germline CDR1 is SGHDN and CDR2 FVKESK. The CDR3 has 20 residues. This chain's CDR3 is CASSQEKISGGRGVAGELFF. The CDR3 DNA sequence: TGTGCCAGCAGCCAAGAAAAGATTAGCGGGGGGAGAGGAGTGGCCGGGGAGCTGTTTTTT. Full variable domain (rest looked up from reference TRBV14 and TRBJ2-2): EAGVTQFPSHSVIEKGQTVTLRCDPISGHDNLYWYRRVMGKEIKFLLHFVKESKQDESGMPNNRFLAERTGGTYSTLKVQPAELEDSGVYFCASSQEKISGGRGVAGELFFGEGSRLTVL.

The CDR3 sequence is CASSPRGATSGGFTGELFF. For the CDR3, the DNA is TGTGCCAGTAGTCCAAGGGGGGCTACTAGCGGGGGTTTCACCGGGGAGCTGTTTTTT. The chain joins TRBV19 to TRBJ2-2; 11 bases map to TRBD2. V trimming: 5 bases; J trimming: 4 bases; junction bases outside the gene matches: 15. This CDR3 region has 19 residues. The germline V gene encodes CDR1 LNHDA and CDR2 SQIVND (reference sequence).